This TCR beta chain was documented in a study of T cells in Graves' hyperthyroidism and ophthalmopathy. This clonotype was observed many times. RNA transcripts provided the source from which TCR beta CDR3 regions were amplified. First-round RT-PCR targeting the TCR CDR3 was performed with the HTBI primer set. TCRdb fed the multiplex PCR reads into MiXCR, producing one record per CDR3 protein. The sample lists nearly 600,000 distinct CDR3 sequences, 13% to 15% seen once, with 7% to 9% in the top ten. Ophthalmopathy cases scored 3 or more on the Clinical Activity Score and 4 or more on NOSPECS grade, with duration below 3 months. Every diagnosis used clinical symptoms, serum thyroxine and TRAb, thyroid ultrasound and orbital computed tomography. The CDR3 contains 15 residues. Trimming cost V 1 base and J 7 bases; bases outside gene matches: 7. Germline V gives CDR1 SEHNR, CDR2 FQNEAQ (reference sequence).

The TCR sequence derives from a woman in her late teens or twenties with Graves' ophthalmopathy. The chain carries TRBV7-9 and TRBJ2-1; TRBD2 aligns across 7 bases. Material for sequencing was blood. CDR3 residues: CASSLGGRAGNEQFF. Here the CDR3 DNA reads TGTGCCAGCAGCTTAGGAGGGAGGGCAGGGAATGAGCAGTTCTTC.